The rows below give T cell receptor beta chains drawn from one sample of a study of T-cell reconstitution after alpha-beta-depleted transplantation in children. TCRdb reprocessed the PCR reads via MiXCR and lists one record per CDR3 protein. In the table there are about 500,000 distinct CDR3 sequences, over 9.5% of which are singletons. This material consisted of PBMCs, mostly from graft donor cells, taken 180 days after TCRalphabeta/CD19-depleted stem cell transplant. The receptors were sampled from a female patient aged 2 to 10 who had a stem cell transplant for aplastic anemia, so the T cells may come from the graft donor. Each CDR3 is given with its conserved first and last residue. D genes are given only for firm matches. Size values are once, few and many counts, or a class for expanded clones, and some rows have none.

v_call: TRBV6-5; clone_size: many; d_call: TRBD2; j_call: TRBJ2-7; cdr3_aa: CASSRGLAGISEQYF; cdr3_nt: TGTGCCAGCAGCCGAGGACTAGCGGGAATTAGCGAGCAGTACTTC
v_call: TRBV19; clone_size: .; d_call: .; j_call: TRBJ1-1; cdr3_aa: CASSIGDRIRALGTEAFF; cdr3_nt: TGTGCCAGTAGTATAGGCGACAGGATAAGGGCTTTGGGCACTGAAGCTTTCTTT
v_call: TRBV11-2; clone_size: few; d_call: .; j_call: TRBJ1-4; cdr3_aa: CASARQPLTNEKLFF; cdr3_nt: TGTGCCAGCGCCCGGCAGCCCCTCACTAATGAAAAACTGTTTTTT
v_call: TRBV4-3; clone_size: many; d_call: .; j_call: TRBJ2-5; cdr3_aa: CASSYGGGGETQYF; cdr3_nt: TGCGCCAGCAGCTACGGCGGAGGGGGAGAGACCCAGTACTTC
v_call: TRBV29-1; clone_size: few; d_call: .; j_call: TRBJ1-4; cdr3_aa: CSVSRDGEKLFF; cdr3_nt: TGCAGCGTGTCCCGGGACGGCGAAAAACTGTTTTTT
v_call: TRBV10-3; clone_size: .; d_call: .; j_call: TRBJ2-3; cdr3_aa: CAISEAGQDTQYF; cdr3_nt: TGTGCCATCAGTGAGGCGGGTCAAGATACGCAGTATTTT
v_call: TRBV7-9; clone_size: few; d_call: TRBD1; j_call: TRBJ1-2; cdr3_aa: CASSEGQLANYGYTF; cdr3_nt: TGTGCCAGCAGCGAGGGACAGTTAGCTAACTATGGCTACACCTTC
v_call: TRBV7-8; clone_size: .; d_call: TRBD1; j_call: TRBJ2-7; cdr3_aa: CASSSAGGPVEQYF; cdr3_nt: TGTGCCAGCAGTTCGGCAGGGGGTCCGGTCGAGCAGTACTTC
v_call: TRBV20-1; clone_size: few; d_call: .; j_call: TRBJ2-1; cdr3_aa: CSATAGISYNEQFF; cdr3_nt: TGCAGTGCTACTGCGGGGATATCCTACAATGAGCAGTTCTTC
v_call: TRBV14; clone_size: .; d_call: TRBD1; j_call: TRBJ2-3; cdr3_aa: CASSQYRGDTQYF; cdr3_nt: TGTGCCAGCAGCCAGTACAGGGGGGATACGCAGTATTTT
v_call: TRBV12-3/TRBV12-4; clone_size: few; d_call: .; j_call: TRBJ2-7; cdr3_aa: CASSWGHPSYEQYF; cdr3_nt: TGTGCCAGCAGTTGGGGACATCCCTCCTACGAGCAGTACTTC
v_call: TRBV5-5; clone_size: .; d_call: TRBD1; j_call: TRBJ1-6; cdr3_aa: CASSLGQGRASPLHF; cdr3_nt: TGTGCCAGCAGCTTGGGACAGGGAAGAGCCTCACCCCTCCACTTT
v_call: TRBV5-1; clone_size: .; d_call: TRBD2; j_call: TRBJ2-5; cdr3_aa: CASSFGTSGTSQETQYF; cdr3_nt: TGCGCCAGCAGCTTCGGGACTAGCGGAACCTCCCAAGAGACCCAGTACTTC
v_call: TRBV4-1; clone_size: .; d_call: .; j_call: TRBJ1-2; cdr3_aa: CASSQGPSGYTF; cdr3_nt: TGCGCCAGCAGCCAAGGCCCTAGTGGCTACACCTTC
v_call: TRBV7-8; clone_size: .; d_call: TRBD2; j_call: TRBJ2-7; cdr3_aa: CASSARLAGGRYEQYF; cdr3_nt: TGTGCCAGCAGCGCCAGACTAGCGGGAGGGCGGTACGAGCAGTACTTC
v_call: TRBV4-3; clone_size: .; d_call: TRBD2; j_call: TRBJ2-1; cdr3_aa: CASSPSGRAGFAEQFF; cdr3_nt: TGCGCCAGCAGCCCTAGCGGGAGGGCCGGTTTCGCTGAGCAGTTCTTC
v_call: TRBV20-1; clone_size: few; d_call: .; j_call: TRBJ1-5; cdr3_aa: CSAPSGGAGNQPQHF; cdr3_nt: TGCAGTGCTCCTTCGGGGGGCGCTGGCAATCAGCCCCAGCATTTT
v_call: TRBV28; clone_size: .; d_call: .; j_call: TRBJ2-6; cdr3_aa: CASSLVGDSGANGLTF; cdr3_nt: TGTGCCAGCAGTTTAGTGGGAGACTCTGGGGCCAACGGCCTGACTTTC
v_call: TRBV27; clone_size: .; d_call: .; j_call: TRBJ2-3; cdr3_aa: CASSPPRSAYSTDTQYF; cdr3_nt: TGTGCCAGCAGTCCCCCCCGCTCTGCGTACAGCACAGATACGCAGTATTTT
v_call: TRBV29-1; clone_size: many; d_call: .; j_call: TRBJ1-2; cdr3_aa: CSVEESFYGYTF; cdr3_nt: TGCAGCGTTGAAGAGAGTTTCTATGGCTACACCTTC
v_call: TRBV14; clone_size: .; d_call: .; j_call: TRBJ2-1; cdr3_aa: CASSQVSREQFF; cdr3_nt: TGTGCCAGCAGCCAAGTCTCGCGGGAGCAGTTCTTC
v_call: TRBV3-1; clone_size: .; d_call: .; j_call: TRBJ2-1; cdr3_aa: CASSQGGSLSYNEQFF; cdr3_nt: TGTGCCAGCAGCCAAGGGGGCAGTCTCTCCTACAATGAGCAGTTCTTC
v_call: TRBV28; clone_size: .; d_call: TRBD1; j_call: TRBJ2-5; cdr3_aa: CASSYRTGSAETQYF; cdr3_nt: TGTGCCAGCAGTTACCGGACAGGGTCAGCGGAGACCCAGTACTTC
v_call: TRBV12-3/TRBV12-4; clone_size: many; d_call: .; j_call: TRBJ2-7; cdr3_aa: CASSSRGAVAYEQYF; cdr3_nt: TGTGCCAGCAGTTCCCGAGGGGCTGTAGCCTACGAGCAGTACTTC
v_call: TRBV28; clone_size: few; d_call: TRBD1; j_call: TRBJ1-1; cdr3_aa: CASSAPDREGTEAFF; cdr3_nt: TGTGCCAGCAGTGCCCCGGACAGGGAGGGCACTGAAGCTTTCTTT
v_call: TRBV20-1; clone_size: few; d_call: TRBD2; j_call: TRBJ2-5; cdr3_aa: CSARRLTGVTSGRENQYF; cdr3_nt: TGCAGTGCTAGACGGCTGACAGGGGTCACTAGCGGGAGGGAGAACCAGTACTTC
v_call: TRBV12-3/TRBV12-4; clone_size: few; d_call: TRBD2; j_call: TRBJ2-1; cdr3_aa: CASSLASGLAGQSIRNEQFF; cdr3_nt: TGTGCCAGCAGTTTAGCGTCTGGGCTAGCGGGACAAAGCATCCGCAATGAGCAGTTCTTC
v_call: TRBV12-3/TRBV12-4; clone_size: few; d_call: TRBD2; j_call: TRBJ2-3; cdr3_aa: CASSSELARLTDTQYF; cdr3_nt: TGTGCCAGCAGTTCAGAACTAGCGAGACTCACAGATACGCAGTATTTT
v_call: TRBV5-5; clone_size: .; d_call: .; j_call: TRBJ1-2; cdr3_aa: CASSLMQGSYGYTF; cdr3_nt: TGTGCCAGCAGCTTGATGCAGGGGAGCTATGGCTACACCTTC
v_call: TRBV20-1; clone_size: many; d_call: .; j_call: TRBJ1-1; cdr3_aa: CSAPRTDNTEAFF; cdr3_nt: TGCAGTGCCCCTCGGACAGATAACACTGAAGCTTTCTTT
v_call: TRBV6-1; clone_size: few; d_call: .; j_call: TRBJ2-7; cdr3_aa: CASVPLPGLTDEQYF; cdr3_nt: TGTGCCAGCGTGCCCTTACCAGGGCTGACGGACGAGCAGTACTTC
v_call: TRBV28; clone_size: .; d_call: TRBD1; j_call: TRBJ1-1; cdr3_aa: CASRGTGQGTEAFF; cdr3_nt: TGTGCCAGCAGAGGGACAGGGCAAGGCACTGAAGCTTTCTTT
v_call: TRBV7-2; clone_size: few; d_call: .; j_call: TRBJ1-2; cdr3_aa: CASSLDSQPYYGYTF; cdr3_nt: TGTGCCAGCAGCTTAGATTCGCAGCCTTACTATGGCTACACCTTC
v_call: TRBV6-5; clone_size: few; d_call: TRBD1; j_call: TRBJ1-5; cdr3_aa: CASSYSSTGVNQPQHF; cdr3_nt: TGTGCCAGCAGTTACAGTTCGACAGGGGTCAATCAGCCCCAGCATTTT
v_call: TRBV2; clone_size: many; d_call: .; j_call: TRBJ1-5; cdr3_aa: CASSEFLYREDQPQHF; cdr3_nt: TGTGCCAGCAGTGAATTCCTATACCGTGAGGATCAGCCCCAGCATTTT
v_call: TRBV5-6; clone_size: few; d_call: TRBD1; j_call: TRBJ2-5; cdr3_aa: CASSLGGTGGMETQYF; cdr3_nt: TGTGCCAGCAGCCTAGGGGGGACAGGGGGCATGGAGACCCAGTACTTC
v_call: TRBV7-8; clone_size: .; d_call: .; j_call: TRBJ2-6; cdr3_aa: CASSSSFGLPSGANVLTF; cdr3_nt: TGTGCCAGCAGCTCCTCTTTCGGGCTCCCCTCTGGGGCCAACGTCCTGACTTTC